Listed below are T cell receptor beta chains from one sample, sequenced in a study of CXCR3-negative and CXCR3-positive naive CD8 T cells. TCRdb reprocessed the 5' RACE reads and stores each CDR3 protein as one record, lacking DNA. The sample's table shows some 64,000 distinct CDR3 sequences. Sequencing used naive CXCR3+ CD8+ T cells from blood. Every receptor here comes from a human donor in good health. Some clones in this sample may be carry-over from other donors' samples. CDR3s include the opening cysteine and the closing phenylalanine or tryptophan.

>TRBJ2-2|TRBV29-1
CSVIGGYGELFF
>TRBJ1-2|TRBV5-5
CASSSQGINAYTF
>TRBJ2-7|TRBV20-1
CSADRDRAGYEQYF
>TRBJ2-7|TRBV7-6
CASSLRDRPLDAQYF
>TRBJ2-7|TRBV2
CAMGQGREGEQYF
>TRBJ2-3|TRBV11-2
CASSPPRAGRTDTQYF
>TRBJ2-2|TRBV7-6
CASSLDQETLSAGELFF
>TRBJ1-1|TRBV19
CASSISLGNTEAFF
>TRBJ2-1|TRBV10-2
CASSESRGGPFF
>TRBJ2-7|TRBV7-9
CASLGDAYEQYF
>TRBJ2-7|TRBV4-1
CASSQPGQNPYEQYF
>TRBJ1-2|TRBV12-3/TRBV12-4
CASRNPGFDGYTF
>TRBJ2-3|TRBV28
CASSPGPPRGVVTDTQYF
>TRBJ2-2|TRBV6-6
CASSSGQGTNTGELFF
>TRBJ1-1|TRBV7-9
CASSGMVENTEAFF
>TRBJ1-1|TRBV4-2
CASSQDRGDEAFF
>TRBJ1-5|TRBV7-6
CASSLNDANNQPQHF
>TRBJ2-7|TRBV4-1
CASRGGASYEQYF